The present T cell receptor (beta chain) was sequenced within a study of response to subunit inactivated influenza vaccine. Points from the study as a whole: Authors suggested few new T cells are recruited by each seasonal influenza vaccination.

TCRdb independently ran MiXCR on the RT-PCR reads; one entry per CDR3 protein. The sample includes 200,000 to 300,000 distinct CDR3 sequences, 12% of them seen just once. Worth noting for this clonotype: Its antigen is as yet unknown.

This CDR3 spans 15 amino acids. Germline loops: CDR1 MGHRA, CDR2 YSYEKL. Trimming removed 0 bases from V and 3 bases from J, with 12 bases in between. The chain uses TRBV4-1 and TRBJ2-7, with D possibly TRBD2 on 6 matching bases. The receptor was derived from a middle-aged man who received an inactivated influenza vaccine. The source was non-naive T cells sorted from PBMCs, collected roughly 15 days before vaccination. This CDR3 reads CASSQEGTFRYEQYF. CDR3 nucleotides: TGCGCCAGCAGCCAAGAAGGGACTTTCCGCTACGAGCAGTACTTC.